This record covers a single TCR beta chain. This specimen comes from a study of control samples from healthy donors and cancer patients. This table comes from immunoSEQ multiplex PCR, and its TCRdb copy is limited to in-frame clones, with some not included. Of 40,000 to 60,000 clones in the sample, just over 85% were seen once. The length of the CDR3 is 16 residues. After removal of 0 bases from V and 8 bases from J, the junction contained 6 bases not matched to a gene. Germline CDR1 LGHDT, CDR2 YNNKEL (reference sequence). The receptor was derived from a woman between 45 and 60 years old with lung cancer. Material for sequencing was PBMCs. The rearrangement joins TRBV3-1 (or the pseudogene TRBV3-2) to TRBJ1-4; 10 bases align to TRBD1. The chain's CDR3 is CASSQDRGTGEEKLFF. The CDR3 DNA reads TGTGCCAGCAGCCAAGACAGGGGGACAGGGGAGGAAAAACTGTTTTTT.